The clone carrying this TCR beta chain showed up just a few times. What it binds is unknown. This sample was taken from a study of response to subunit inactivated influenza vaccine. This CDR3 comprises 15 residues. Looked up from germline, CDR1 is LNHDA and CDR2 is SQIVND (reference sequence). The V end was cut by 7 bases, the J end by 4 bases, with 17 bases between. Study conclusions and caveats: New T cells are recruited in small numbers by each seasonal influenza vaccination, according to the authors' suggestion.

Using its own MiXCR run on the RT-PCR reads, TCRdb lists one record per CDR3 protein. Here the sample spans about 520,000 distinct CDR3 sequences, roughly 11% being singletons. This chain links TRBV19 with TRBJ2-1, with a tentative D call TRBD1 (6 bases). The receptor's source is a man aged 45-60 years who received an inactivated influenza vaccine. The sample was PBMCs from blood, taken roughly 6 weeks after vaccination. DNA of the CDR3: TGTGCCAGTACCGAGGGGGTGTGGGAGTACAATGAGCAGTTCTTC. It specifies CASTEGVWEYNEQFF.